This TCR beta chain was obtained from a study of T cell repertoires in cytomegalovirus infection. Study-level information: TCR beta signatures that were public indicated CMV infection and matching HLA type. Whole-study findings and limits: Adding up the frequency of public TCR beta families identified people who carried CMV plus the relevant HLA. CMV-specific TCR beta clonotypes restricted by HLA-C were the ones dominating the ex vivo response.

Concerning this clonotype itself: Its target is unknown.

Germline assignment: CDR1 SNHLY and CDR2 FYNNEI. V was pared by 2 bases and J by 1 base, with 10 bases between. This CDR3 is built from 15 residues. MiXCR was run by TCRdb on the reads, yielding one entry per CDR3 protein. The sample includes 140,000 to 150,000 distinct CDR3 sequences, 32% of them seen just once. The V gene is TRBV2, the J gene TRBJ2-3; possible D gene TRBD2, 6 bases. The receptor comes from a human donor in good health (CMV status not recorded). Some clones in this sample may be carry-over from other donors' samples. The material sequenced was CD8+ T cells from cultured PBMCs, taken from culture after CMV antigen stimulation. The chain's CDR3 is CASSENSGGTDTQYF. The CDR3 DNA is TGTGCCAGCAGTGAAAACTCGGGGGGCACAGATACGCAGTATTTT.